The rows below give T cell receptor beta chains drawn from one sample of a study of blood T cell repertoires in COVID-19. Sequencing was performed with immunoSEQ multiplex PCR; in TCRdb, only in-frame clones are kept and a portion is missing. The table records about 240,000 clones, roughly 87% of them present only once. Sequenced input: peripheral blood. The receptors were sampled from a man in his fifties or sixties who had recovered from COVID-19. CDR3s include the opening cysteine and the closing phenylalanine or tryptophan. Fields, in order: J gene, CDR3 length, D gene, V gene, CDR3 protein, CDR3 DNA. The D gene is left open where the match is weak.

>TRBJ1-5|14|NA|TRBV24-1
CATSEAGGGQPQHF
TGTGCCACCAGTGAGGCGGGAGGGGGTCAGCCCCAGCATTTT
>TRBJ1-6|19|NA|TRBV10-1
CASSSRRTGFGDGNSPLHF
NA
>TRBJ1-1|14|NA|TRBV7-8
CASSFERAAKEAFF
TGTGCCAGCAGCTTTGAGAGGGCAGCCAAGGAGGCTTTCTTT
>TRBJ2-7|13|NA|TRBV5-1
CASSLVGGPEQYF
TGCGCCAGCAGCTTGGTCGGGGGTCCCGAGCAGTACTTC
>TRBJ1-1|17|NA|TRBV6-1
CASSEPSEGVSNTEAFF
TGTGCCAGCAGTGAACCAAGTGAGGGCGTGTCGAACACTGAAGCTTTCTTT
>TRBJ2-3|15|NA|TRBV11-3
CASSKASGRPDTQYF
TGTGCCAGCAGCAAGGCCAGCGGGCGGCCAGATACGCAGTATTTT
>TRBJ2-3|15|TRBD2|TRBV5-1
CASSSALAGEDTQYF
TGCGCCAGCAGCTCAGCACTAGCGGGGGAAGATACGCAGTATTTT
>TRBJ2-1|15|TRBD2|TRBV19
CASSISGGPYNEQFF
TGTGCCAGTAGTATAAGCGGGGGACCCTACAATGAGCAGTTCTTC
>TRBJ1-3|16|TRBD1|TRBV3-1/TRBV3-2
CASSPMDRVSGNTIYF
TGTGCCAGCAGCCCAATGGACAGGGTCTCTGGAAACACCATATATTTT
>TRBJ1-3|13|NA|TRBV7-2
CASSPGQGNTIYF
TGTGCCAGCAGCCCAGGACAGGGAAACACCATATATTTT
>TRBJ2-1|12|NA|TRBV12-3/TRBV12-4
CASSQSGIEQFF
TGTGCCAGCAGTCAATCCGGGATTGAGCAGTTCTTC